These 27 T cell receptor beta chains were all obtained from the same sample, sequenced in a study of T cells expressing NK-cell markers. TCRdb re-called the 5' RACE reads; every CDR3 protein appears as one record, without DNA. Its table lists about 540,000 distinct CDR3 sequences. Specimen: blood T cells: a sorted CD56 or NKG2C T cell subset, CD4+ or CD8+ T cells, or bulk PBMC T cells (not recorded which). All receptors derive from a man aged 18 to 30 in good health.

V gene TRBV10-3 combines with J gene TRBJ1-5; the TRBD1 assignment by TCRdb is unverifiable without DNA. Germline V gene sequence: CDR1 ENHRY, CDR2 SYGVKD. The CDR3 extends over 13 amino acids. The CDR3: CASQQVSNQPQHF.

This sequence joins TRBV27 and TRBJ2-3; absent DNA, TCRdb's TRBD2 call cannot be checked. The CDR3 length is 17 residues. In germline, CDR1 is MNHEY, CDR2 SMNVEV (reference sequence). CDR3 loop: CASSNARGGTRTDTQYF.

The chain employs TRBV7-9 and TRBJ1-5. This CDR3 has 15 residues. Germline CDR1 SEHNR, CDR2 FQNEAQ (reference sequence). CDR3: CASSLAGSFNQPQHF.

V gene TRBV24-1 combines with J gene TRBJ2-1; the TRBD2 assignment by TCRdb is unverifiable without DNA. The CDR3 runs to 16 residues. CDR1 is KGHDR, CDR2 SFDVKD, per germline. This CDR3 is CATSDLGEGGPDEQFF.

CDR3 region: CASKPIAVEQFF. The chain links TRBV2 to TRBJ2-1; TCRdb lists TRBD2, though no DNA is available to test this call. Germline V gives CDR1 SNHLY, CDR2 FYNNEI. The CDR3 is 12 amino acids.

The V gene is TRBV7-9, the J gene TRBJ2-7. Germline V gives CDR1 SEHNR, CDR2 FQNEAQ (reference sequence). CDR3 length: 12 residues. CDR3 sequence: CASSSSGGEQYF.

The V call is TRBV5-5, the J call TRBJ1-2; TCRdb selects TRBD1, and the lack of DNA leaves this call unchecked. This CDR3 has 14 amino acids. From germline, CDR1 is SGHKS and CDR2 YYEKEE (reference sequence). The chain's CDR3 is CASSGGQGVYGYTF.

The rearrangement links TRBV28 to TRBJ2-5; TCRdb selects TRBD1, and the lack of DNA leaves this call unchecked. CDR3 length equals 14 residues. Germline loops: CDR1 MDHEN, CDR2 SYDVKM. CDR3 loop: CASSPQGTQETQYF.

CDR3 loop: CSVEKNLNYGYTF. The chain has TRBV29-1 and TRBJ1-2. This CDR3 is 13 amino acids long. Germline V lookup: CDR1 SQVTM, CDR2 ANQGSEA.

The chain joins TRBV30 to TRBJ2-1; TCRdb designates TRBD1, a call that cannot be tested without DNA. The CDR3 sequence is 13 residues long. Germline V gives CDR1 GTSNPN, CDR2 SVGIG (reference sequence). CDR3 sequence reads: CAWSRGPFNEQFF.

V and J are TRBV7-9 and TRBJ2-5; with no DNA, the TCRdb D assignment of TRBD2 cannot be verified. This CDR3 contains 14 residues. Germline V CDR1 and CDR2: SEHNR, FQNEAQ (reference sequence). The CDR3 reads CASSWAQNQETQYF.

The chain links TRBV5-1 to TRBJ2-6; the TCRdb D gene call, TRBD2, has no DNA to confirm it. This CDR3 is built from 13 residues. In germline, CDR1 is SGHRS, CDR2 YFSETQ. The CDR3 is CASSTEGPNVLTF.

The genes are TRBV4-1 and TRBJ2-1. This CDR3 is 15 amino acids long. Germline loops: CDR1 MGHRA, CDR2 YSYEKL. CDR3 sequence: CASSQERSPYNEQFF.

J is TRBJ2-1 and V is TRBV5-1; the TRBD2 assignment by TCRdb is unverifiable without DNA. Germline CDR1 and CDR2: SGHRS and YFSETQ. This CDR3 is 17 amino acids long. The CDR3 reads CASSPAGLAGSYDEQFF.

This chain's CDR3 is CATRDFSFENEQFF. The chain has TRBV10-3 and TRBJ2-1; TCRdb reports TRBD2, a call that lacks DNA to check it against. The CDR3 has 14 amino acids. Germline V CDR1 and CDR2: ENHRY, SYGVKD.

The rearrangement joins TRBV9 to TRBJ2-7; absent DNA, TCRdb's TRBD2 call cannot be checked. The length of the CDR3 is 16 residues. Germline assignment: CDR1 SGDLS and CDR2 YYNGEE. CDR3 region: CASSPTRAGPLYEQYF. Using reference TRBV9 and TRBJ2-7 for the parts outside the CDR3, the full variable domain is DSGVTQTPKHLITATGQRVTLRCSPRSGDLSVYWYQQSLDQGLQFLIQYYNGEERAKGNILERFSAQQFPDLHSELNLSSLELGDSALYFCASSPTRAGPLYEQYFGPGTRLTVT.

This CDR3 is CASSRRGGGTGELFF. The chain uses TRBV7-3 and TRBJ2-2; TCRdb proposes TRBD2, but this gene call is untestable without DNA. Germline lookup yields CDR1 SGHTA and CDR2 FQGTGA. This CDR3 has 15 residues.

The CDR3 protein is CASSQPGQRSDEQYF. The chain recombines TRBV4-2 with TRBJ2-7; TCRdb designates TRBD2, a call that cannot be tested without DNA. The CDR3 totals 15 residues. In germline, CDR1 is LGHNA, CDR2 YNFKEQ.

V usage is TRBV7-3 and J usage is TRBJ2-1. Germline CDR1 and CDR2: SGHTA and FQGTGA. This CDR3 region has 13 residues. The CDR3 sequence: CASWGPTYNEQFF.

This chain links TRBV7-9 with TRBJ2-4; TCRdb proposes TRBD1, but this gene call is untestable without DNA. This CDR3 is 16 amino acids long. Per germline, CDR1 SEHNR and CDR2 FQNEAQ (reference sequence). This chain's CDR3 is CASSSSRAEWYNIQYF.

The chain couples TRBV10-1 to TRBJ2-2; as DNA is missing, the TRBD2 call by TCRdb cannot be tested. The germline gives CDR1 WNHNN, CDR2 SYGVQD (reference sequence). The CDR3 totals 16 residues. CDR3 in amino acids: CASSRGTSGSPGELFF.

The chain uses TRBV21-1 and TRBJ2-2; TCRdb returns TRBD1, unconfirmable since there is no DNA. TRBV21-1 is recorded as a pseudogene. The CDR3 is made up of 14 amino acids. The CDR3 sequence is CASRRGGNTGELFF.

CDR3 amino acids: CASSLRASRDEQFF. The genes are TRBV7-2 and TRBJ2-1. Germline V gene data show CDR1 as SGHTA and CDR2 as FQGNSA. The CDR3 runs 14 residues.

V gene TRBV11-2 combines with J gene TRBJ2-5; the TCRdb call, TRBD2, lacks DNA for checking. The CDR3 contains 20 residues. Per the germline V gene, CDR1 is SGHAT and CDR2 is FQNNGV. The chain's CDR3 is CASSLDPDRRLALGGETQYF.

The chain uses TRBV6-1 and TRBJ2-4. There are 12 residues in the CDR3. Germline CDR1 reads MNHNS; CDR2 reads SASEGT. This chain's CDR3 is CASSEGRYRQYF.

This chain links TRBV20-1 with TRBJ2-3; the TCRdb D gene call, TRBD2, has no DNA to confirm it. CDR3 length: 16 residues. Germline V CDR1 and CDR2: DFQATT, SNEGSKA (reference sequence). CDR3 in amino acids: CSANPTSGRRTDTQYF.

The chain is built from TRBV5-1 and TRBJ1-1. CDR1 and CDR2 (germline): SGHRS, YFSETQ. This CDR3 is 15 amino acids long. CDR3 amino acids: CASKERPSENTEAFF.